This TCR beta chain was captured in a study of CD8 T cells in Susac syndrome. RNA amounts of roughly 0.5 to 1 ug underwent reverse transcription with random hexamers. It was immunoSEQ multiplex PCR that amplified TCR beta CDR3 across 54 Vbeta and 13 Jbeta. TCRdb called the immunoSEQ multiplex PCR reads again in MiXCR, with one record for every CDR3 protein. This sample carries approximately 200,000 distinct CDR3 sequences, about 95% of them seen once, and the ten largest clones take about 0.08%. CD8+ and CD4+ T cells circulating in blood were sequenced for TCR beta. Those who served as multiple sclerosis controls were treatment-naive patients with stable or active relapsing-remitting disease. Negative isolation was applied to CD8+ and CD4+ T cells, and FACS enrichment was applied to TEMRA cells. With 0 bases removed from V and 8 bases from J, the gap between germline ends came to 5 bases. The germline V gene encodes CDR1 LNHNV and CDR2 YYDKDF (reference sequence). The CDR3 is 12 residues long.

The specimen sequenced was CD4+ T cells from PBMCs. The receptor was isolated from a human donor with multiple sclerosis. The rearrangement links TRBV15 to TRBJ2-1; D not resolved. The CDR3 coding sequence is TGTGCCACCAGCAGAGATGGCGATGAGCAGTTCTTC. Its protein product is CATSRDGDEQFF.